The 30 T cell receptor beta chains below come from one sample, sequenced in a study of control samples from healthy donors and cancer patients. Sequencing was performed with immunoSEQ multiplex PCR; in TCRdb, only in-frame clones are kept and a portion is missing. Of 80,000 to 100,000 clones listed, roughly 89% are singletons. What was sequenced was blood. The receptors originated from a human donor in good health. The donor label of this sample is uncertain.

The chain employs TRBV12-3 or TRBV12-4 and TRBJ2-7, with 7 bases fitting TRBD1. The CDR3 contains 13 residues. The V gene end was trimmed by 4 bases and the J gene end by 5 bases; junction bases not matched to a gene: 5. The CDR3 loop reads CASSSSGTDEQYV. The CDR3 nucleotides are TGTGCCAGCAGTTCCTCCGGGACAGACGAGCAGTACGTC.

The gene calls are TRBV19 and TRBJ1-1, with D uncertain. Trimming stripped 1 base from V and 0 bases from J, with 9 bases between. The CDR3 runs to 15 residues. The germline gives CDR1 LNHDA, CDR2 SQIVND (reference sequence). DNA of the CDR3: TGTGCCAGTAGTATAGGCATGGGGATGAACACTGAAGCTTTCTTT. Its translation: CASSIGMGMNTEAFF.

CDR3 amino acids: CASSSNYEQYF. The CDR3 coding sequence is TGTGCCAGCAGCTCAAACTACGAGCAGTACTTC. The chain couples TRBV7-2 to TRBJ2-7, with no clear D. Trimming left V 4 bases short and J 3 bases short, with 4 bases between. The CDR3 runs 11 residues. CDR1 and CDR2 from the germline V gene are SGHTA and FQGNSA. The entire variable domain, with the rest obtained from reference TRBV7-2 and TRBJ2-7, is as follows: GAGVSQSPSNKVTEKGKDVELRCDPISGHTALYWYRQSLGQGLEFLIYFQGNSAPDKSGLPSDRFSAERTGGSVSTLTIQRTQQEDSAVYLCASSSNYEQYFGPGTRLTVT.

The chain couples TRBV10-3 to TRBJ1-2; D remains ambiguous. CDR1 and CDR2 from the germline V gene are ENHRY and SYGVKD. The ends were cut back, 7 bases at V and 6 bases at J, with 18 bases in the middle. The CDR3 runs to 14 residues. This chain's CDR3 is CAITLSNSDNGYTF. In DNA, the CDR3 is TGTGCCATCACGCTTTCGAACTCGGATAATGGCTACACCTTC.

The chain couples TRBV5-6 to TRBJ1-1; perhaps TRBD1 as D (5 bases). V shed 2 bases and J shed 3 bases, with 11 bases lying between them. CDR1 is SGHDT, CDR2 YYEEEE, per germline. The CDR3 has 14 amino acids. CDR3 sequence (DNA): TGTGCCAGCAGCTTTACCGCAGGGTACACTGAAGCTTTCTTT. Its translation is CASSFTAGYTEAFF.

The gene calls are TRBV6-5 and TRBJ2-5; D unclear. Trimming took 6 bases from V and 3 from J, leaving 2 bases between them. This CDR3 comprises 10 residues. Looked up from germline, CDR1 is MNHEY and CDR2 is SVGAGI. The chain's CDR3 is CASREETQYF. Here the CDR3 DNA reads TGTGCCAGCAGAGAAGAGACCCAGTACTTC.

V is TRBV15 and J is TRBJ2-2, with 8 bases that match TRBD1. V lost 0 bases and J lost 4; bases outside the gene matches: 4. The CDR3 runs to 16 residues. The germline gives CDR1 LNHNV, CDR2 YYDKDF (reference sequence). CDR3 coding DNA: TGTGCCACCAGCAGAGACAGGGGGCGGTTCACCGGGGAGCTGTTTTTT. It yields the protein CATSRDRGRFTGELFF.

V gene TRBV3-1 (or the pseudogene TRBV3-2) combines with J gene TRBJ2-6; D is unresolved. V was pared by 4 bases and J by 0 bases, with 10 bases between. The CDR3 sequence is 16 residues long. Germline V gives CDR1 LGHDT, CDR2 YNNKEL (reference sequence). The CDR3 region has the DNA TGTGCCAGCAGCCCGACGGCCTTCTCTGGGGCCAACGTCCTGACTTTC. Translated, it gives CASSPTAFSGANVLTF.

The J gene is TRBJ1-5, the V gene TRBV24-1; D perhaps matches TRBD1 (6 bases). The CDR3 sequence is 14 residues long. Germline CDR1 reads KGHDR; CDR2 reads SFDVKD. Deletions cut 4 bases from V and 2 bases from J, with 8 bases between. Here the CDR3 DNA reads TGTGCCACCAGTGAGCGACAGGGCAATCAGCCCCAGCATTTT. Protein product: CATSERQGNQPQHF.

This chain joins TRBV10-3 and TRBJ1-1; 7 nucleotides line up with TRBD1. CDR1 and CDR2 (germline): ENHRY, SYGVKD. The V gene end was trimmed by 6 bases and the J gene end by 8 bases; junction bases not matched to a gene: 12. There are 14 residues in the CDR3. DNA of the CDR3: TGTGCCATCAGCCTTAACAGGGGTGATCGGGAAGCTTTCTTT. Translating gives CAISLNRGDREAFF.

The rearrangement links TRBV7-2 to TRBJ2-2; D gene uncertain. The CDR3 is 12 residues long. Germline V lookup: CDR1 SGHTA, CDR2 FQGNSA. The germline V and J ends were trimmed by 5 bases and 7 bases, with 8 bases remaining between them. The CDR3 coding sequence is TGTGCCAGCAGCCAGCGTATCGGGGAGCTGTTTTTT. It specifies CASSQRIGELFF.

The rearrangement uses TRBV9 and TRBJ2-1; 7 nucleotides match TRBD1. V lost 1 base to trimming and J lost 7 bases; unmatched junction nucleotides: 2. The CDR3 has 13 amino acids. Germline loops: CDR1 SGDLS, CDR2 YYNGEE. The CDR3 is CASSVTGENEQFF. CDR3 nucleotide sequence: TGTGCCAGCAGCGTAACAGGGGAGAATGAGCAGTTCTTC.

This clone was counted once. J is TRBJ1-2 and V is TRBV6-5; 9 bases are shared with TRBD1. Germline values: CDR1 MNHEY, CDR2 SVGAGI. There are 14 residues in the CDR3. The junction had 6 bases not matched to a gene; V was cut back by 6 bases and J by 4 bases. The CDR3 bases are TGTGCCAGCAGCCAGGACAGGGGACGCTATGGCTACACCTTC. Protein: CASSQDRGRYGYTF.

The V and J genes are TRBV9 and TRBJ1-1; D ambiguous. Germline V lookup: CDR1 SGDLS, CDR2 YYNGEE. The V end was cut by 4 bases, the J end by 1 base, with 8 bases between. The CDR3 loop spans 13 amino acids. CDR3 nucleotide sequence: TGTGCCAGCAGCTATACAACGAACACTGAAGCTTTCTTT. Residues: CASSYTTNTEAFF.

CDR3 coding DNA: TGTGCCAGTACCCCGGGAGGGACGGAAAACTATGGCTACACCTTC. As protein: CASTPGGTENYGYTF. The chain couples TRBV19 to TRBJ1-2, with a weak D call TRBD1 (5 bases). Germline V gene sequence: CDR1 LNHDA, CDR2 SQIVND (reference sequence). V lost 7 bases, J lost 2 bases, and 17 bases lay in between. This CDR3 comprises 15 residues.

The chain has TRBV18 and TRBJ1-1; 8 bases align to TRBD1. Per the germline V gene, CDR1 is KGHSH and CDR2 is LQKENI. The CDR3 extends over 13 amino acids. With 8 bases clipped from V and 5 bases from J, the junction kept 7 bases outside the gene matches. CDR3 sequence (DNA): TGTGCCAGCGCCGACAGGGGAGGGACTGAAGCTTTCTTT. Amino acid sequence: CASADRGGTEAFF.

The chain combines TRBV2 with TRBJ2-3, with 7 bases fitting TRBD2. The CDR3 loop spans 15 amino acids. Trimming took 11 bases from V and 0 from J; bases not matched to a gene: 11. CDR1 is SNHLY, CDR2 FYNNEI, per germline. DNA of the CDR3: TGTGCCGGATCCGGGGGGACCCAGAGCACAGATACGCAGTATTTT. Its translation: CAGSGGTQSTDTQYF.

The V call is TRBV30, the J call TRBJ2-3; perhaps TRBD2 as D (5 bases). V was trimmed by 0 bases and J by 0 bases, leaving 16 bases between them. Germline CDR1 and CDR2: GTSNPN and SVGIG (reference sequence). This CDR3 is 17 amino acids long. CDR3 nucleotides: TGTGCCTGGAGTGTATCCCCGCTAGCTCTTAGCACAGATACGCAGTATTTT. Translating gives CAWSVSPLALSTDTQYF.

The chain has TRBV7-9 and TRBJ1-3; D unresolved. V was cut by 0 bases and J by 1 base, with 4 bases left in between. This CDR3 spans 14 amino acids. CDR1 is SEHNR and CDR2 is FQNEAQ in the germline V gene (reference sequence). The CDR3: CASSLAGSGNTIYF. DNA of the CDR3: TGTGCCAGCAGCTTAGCCGGTTCTGGAAACACCATATATTTT.

This sequence joins TRBV2 and TRBJ1-6; 9 positions agree with TRBD1. V trimming: 10 bases; J trimming: 6 bases; junction bases outside the gene matches: 7. CDR3 length equals 14 residues. Germline V lookup: CDR1 SNHLY, CDR2 FYNNEI. The CDR3 sequence: CATVQGARNSPLHF. In DNA form, the CDR3 reads TGTGCCACCGTACAGGGGGCGCGTAATTCACCCCTCCACTTT.

The chain recombines TRBV24-1 with TRBJ2-5, with a possible D match to TRBD1 (6 bases). This CDR3 has 13 residues. Germline V gene data show CDR1 as KGHDR and CDR2 as SFDVKD. V was pared by 2 bases and J by 3 bases, with 6 bases between. CDR3 DNA: TGTGCCACCAGTGATTGGACAGAAGAGACCCAGTACTTC. Translated, it gives CATSDWTEETQYF.

This clone came up once. The rearrangement uses TRBV20-1 and TRBJ2-7; the match to TRBD2 covers 12 bases. Trimming cost V 3 bases and J 7 bases; bases outside gene matches: 13. CDR3 size: 16 residues. CDR1 and CDR2 from the germline V gene are DFQATT and SNEGSKA (reference sequence). CDR3 DNA: TGCAGTGCTAGTTGGGCTAGCGGGGGGGATTATGGAGAGCAGTACTTC. Protein: CSASWASGGDYGEQYF.

The V and J genes are TRBV5-4 and TRBJ1-4, with a weak D call TRBD1 (5 bases). Germline lookup yields CDR1 SGHNT and CDR2 YYREEE (reference sequence). The CDR3 loop spans 13 amino acids. The V end was cut by 0 bases, the J end by 11 bases, with 11 bases between. The CDR3 is CASSLEVEGKLFF. Here the CDR3 DNA reads TGTGCCAGCAGCTTGGAGGTCGAGGGGAAACTGTTTTTT.

V and J are TRBV2 and TRBJ1-4, with D hard to call. The CDR3 consists of 14 residues. Trimming took off 4 bases at V and 8 bases at J, with 14 bases between the two ends. CDR1 and CDR2 (germline): SNHLY, FYNNEI. CDR3 loop: CASSAVRFDEKLFF. The CDR3 region has the DNA TGTGCCAGCAGTGCGGTTCGGTTCGACGAAAAACTGTTTTTT.

The CDR3 reads CASSPLGQGSYEQYF. In nucleotides, the CDR3 is TGTGCCAGCTCACCATTAGGACAGGGGTCCTACGAGCAGTACTTC. The gene calls are TRBV18 and TRBJ2-7; TRBD1 matches 9 bases. With V trimmed by 2 bases and J by 1 base, 3 bases remained unmatched. CDR3 length equals 15 residues. Germline CDR1 KGHSH, CDR2 LQKENI.

J is TRBJ1-1 and V is TRBV6-5; 8 positions agree with TRBD1. Germline V CDR1 and CDR2: MNHEY, SVGAGI. The CDR3 totals 11 residues. V was pared by 6 bases and J by 11 bases, with 5 bases of the junction left unmatched. CDR3 bases: TGTGCCAGCAGAAGACAGGGGCGGGCTTTCTTT. Its protein is CASRRQGRAFF.

The rearrangement joins TRBV5-1 to TRBJ1-1, with D perhaps TRBD1 (6 bases). The CDR3 runs 14 residues. Trimming pared 3 bases from V and 1 base from J, leaving 10 bases between. CDR1 and CDR2 from the germline V gene are SGHRS and YFSETQ. The CDR3 DNA reads as TGCGCCAGCAGCTCGGACAGACAGAACACTGAAGCTTTCTTT. Its translation: CASSSDRQNTEAFF. Looking up the rest from reference TRBV5-1 and TRBJ1-1 gives the full variable domain: KAGVTQTPRYLIKTRGQQVTLSCSPISGHRSVSWYQQTPGQGLQFLFEYFSETQRNKGNFPGRFSGRQFSNSRSEMNVSTLELGDSALYLCASSSDRQNTEAFFGQGTRLTVV.

The J gene is TRBJ2-5, the V gene TRBV7-3, with 11 bases aligning to TRBD2. The length of the CDR3 is 15 residues. Germline loops: CDR1 SGHTA, CDR2 FQGTGA. V lost 5 bases and J lost 5; bases outside the gene matches: 7. Written as DNA, the CDR3 is TGTGCCAGCAGCGCCCGACTAGCGGGGCGGGAGACCCAGTACTTC. Amino acids: CASSARLAGRETQYF. Full variable domain (missing parts from reference TRBV7-3 and TRBJ2-5): GAGVSQTPSNKVTEKGKYVELRCDPISGHTALYWYRQSLGQGPEFLIYFQGTGAADDSGLPNDRFFAVRPEGSVSTLKIQRTERGDSAVYLCASSARLAGRETQYFGPGTRLLVL.

The gene calls are TRBV18 and TRBJ1-3, with D tentatively TRBD1 (6 bases). Trimming took 5 bases from V and 0 from J, leaving 11 bases between them. Germline V gives CDR1 KGHSH, CDR2 LQKENI. This CDR3 is built from 15 residues. The CDR3 DNA is TGTGCCAGCTCATGGACAGATAGCTCTGGAAACACCATATATTTT. It codes for CASSWTDSSGNTIYF.

V usage is TRBV3-1 (or the pseudogene TRBV3-2) and J usage is TRBJ2-7, with 9 bases matching TRBD1. With V trimmed by 4 bases and J by 0 bases, 13 bases remained unmatched. Germline values: CDR1 LGHDT, CDR2 YNNKEL (reference sequence). CDR3 size: 18 residues. CDR3 nucleotide sequence: TGTGCCAGCAGCCGTTGGGGACAGGGAGGGCCTAGCTCCTACGAGCAGTACTTC. It translates to CASSRWGQGGPSSYEQYF.